The sample holds one count of the clone carrying this T cell receptor beta chain. The data originate from a study of shared clonotypes between healthy human individuals. The assay ran at deep level. Once extracted for a subset, genomic DNA was divided evenly among several immunoSEQ plates. The unsorted PBMC replicate PCRs were performed with about 290 ng DNA, tens of thousands of T cell genomes. The protocol was immunoSEQ multiplex PCR, while the TCRdb copy is restricted to in-frame clones and leaves out a portion. The sample lists 490,000 or so clones; 79% were seen once. This CDR3 region has 15 residues. Losses at the gene ends were 8 bases for V and 9 bases for J; bases not matched to a gene: 15. Per germline, CDR1 SNHLY and CDR2 FYNNEI. All donors were healthy HIV-negative adults lacking recent acute infections or vaccinations.

The receptor comes from a woman between 40 and 55 years old in good health. Some clones in this sample may be carry-over from other donors' samples. Sample: PBMCs. The chain recombines TRBV2 with TRBJ2-1; 8 bases align to TRBD2. The CDR3 DNA sequence: TGTGCCAGCCGCCCCGCGGGAGGAAGCGTTGGTGAGCAGTTCTTC. It yields the protein CASRPAGGSVGEQFF.